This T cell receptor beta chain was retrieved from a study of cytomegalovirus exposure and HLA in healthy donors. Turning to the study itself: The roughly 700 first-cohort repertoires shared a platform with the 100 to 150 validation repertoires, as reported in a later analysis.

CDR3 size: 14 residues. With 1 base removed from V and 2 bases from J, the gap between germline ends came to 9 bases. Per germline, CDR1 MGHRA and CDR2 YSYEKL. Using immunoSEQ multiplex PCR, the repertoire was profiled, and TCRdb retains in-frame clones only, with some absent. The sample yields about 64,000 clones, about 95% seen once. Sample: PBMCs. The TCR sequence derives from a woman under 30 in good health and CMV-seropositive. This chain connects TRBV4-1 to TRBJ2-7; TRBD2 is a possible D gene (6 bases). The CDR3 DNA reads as TGCGCCAGCAGCCAAGCGCGGGGAGCCTACGAGCAGTACTTC. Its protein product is CASSQARGAYEQYF.